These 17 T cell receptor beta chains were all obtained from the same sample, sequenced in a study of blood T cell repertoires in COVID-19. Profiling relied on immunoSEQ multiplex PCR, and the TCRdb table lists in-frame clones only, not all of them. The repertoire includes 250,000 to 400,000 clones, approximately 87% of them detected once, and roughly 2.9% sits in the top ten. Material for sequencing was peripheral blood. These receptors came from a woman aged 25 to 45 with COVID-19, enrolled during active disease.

Written as DNA, the CDR3 is TGTGCCTCCGCACAGGGTTGGGACACTGAAGCTTTCTTT. It yields the protein CASAQGWDTEAFF. The genes are TRBV30 and TRBJ1-1; D may be TRBD1 (6 bases). There are 13 residues in the CDR3. The germline V and J ends were trimmed by 7 bases and 3 bases, with 15 bases remaining between them. Germline CDR1 and CDR2: GTSNPN and SVGIG (reference sequence).

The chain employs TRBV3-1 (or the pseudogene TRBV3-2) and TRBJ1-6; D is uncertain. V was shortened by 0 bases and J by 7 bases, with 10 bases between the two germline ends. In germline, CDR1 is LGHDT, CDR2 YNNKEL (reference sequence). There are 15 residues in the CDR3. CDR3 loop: CASSQDLGSNSPLHF. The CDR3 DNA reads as TGTGCCAGCAGCCAAGATCTAGGCAGCAATTCACCCCTCCACTTT.

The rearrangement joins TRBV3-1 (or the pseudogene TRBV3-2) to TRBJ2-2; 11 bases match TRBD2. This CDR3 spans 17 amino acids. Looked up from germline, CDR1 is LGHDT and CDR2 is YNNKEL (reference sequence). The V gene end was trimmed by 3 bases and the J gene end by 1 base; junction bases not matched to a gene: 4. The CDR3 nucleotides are TGTGCCAGCAGCCATGGGACTAGCGGCCTGAACACCGGGGAGCTGTTTTTT. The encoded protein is CASSHGTSGLNTGELFF.

The CDR3 here is CASRPDSLNTEAFF. The DNA of the CDR3 is TGTGCAAGTCGCCCGGACAGCCTGAACACTGAAGCTTTCTTT. The genes are TRBV12-2 and TRBJ1-1; TRBD1, the table's D call, was not compared with the DNA. TRBV12-2 is reported as a pseudogene. The CDR3 is made up of 14 amino acids.

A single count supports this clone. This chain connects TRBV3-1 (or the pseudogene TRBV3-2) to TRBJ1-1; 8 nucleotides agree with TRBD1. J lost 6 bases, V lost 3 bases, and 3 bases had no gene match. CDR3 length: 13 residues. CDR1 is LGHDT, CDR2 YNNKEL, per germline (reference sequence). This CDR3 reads CASSHRGQAEAFF. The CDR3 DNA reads TGTGCCAGCAGCCACAGGGGGCAGGCTGAAGCTTTCTTT.

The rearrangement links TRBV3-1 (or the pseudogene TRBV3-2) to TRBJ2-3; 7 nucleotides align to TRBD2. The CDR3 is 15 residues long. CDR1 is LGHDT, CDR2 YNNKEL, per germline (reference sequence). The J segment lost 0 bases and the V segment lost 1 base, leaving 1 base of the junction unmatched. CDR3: CASSQGAGSTDTQYF. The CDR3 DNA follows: TGTGCCAGCAGCCAAGGAGCGGGGAGCACAGATACGCAGTATTTT.

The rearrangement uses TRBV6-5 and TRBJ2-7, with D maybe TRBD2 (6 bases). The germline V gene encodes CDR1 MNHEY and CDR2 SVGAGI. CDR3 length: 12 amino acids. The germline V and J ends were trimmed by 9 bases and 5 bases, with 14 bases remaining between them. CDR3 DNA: TGTGCCAGTGGGTGGGGGGTTCACGAGCAGTACTTC. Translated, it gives CASGWGVHEQYF.

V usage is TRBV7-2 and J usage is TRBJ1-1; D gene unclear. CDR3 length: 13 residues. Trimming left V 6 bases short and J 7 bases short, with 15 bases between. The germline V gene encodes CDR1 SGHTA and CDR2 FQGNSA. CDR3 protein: CASSVRSGIEAFF. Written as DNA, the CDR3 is TGTGCCAGCAGTGTTAGATCGGGTATTGAAGCTTTCTTT.

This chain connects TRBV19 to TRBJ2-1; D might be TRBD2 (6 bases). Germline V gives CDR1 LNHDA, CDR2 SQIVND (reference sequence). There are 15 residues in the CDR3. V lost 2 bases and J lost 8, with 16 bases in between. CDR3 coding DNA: TGTGCCAGTAGTATACGGGGAGGCCTTAGCGATGAGCAGTTCTTC. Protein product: CASSIRGGLSDEQFF.

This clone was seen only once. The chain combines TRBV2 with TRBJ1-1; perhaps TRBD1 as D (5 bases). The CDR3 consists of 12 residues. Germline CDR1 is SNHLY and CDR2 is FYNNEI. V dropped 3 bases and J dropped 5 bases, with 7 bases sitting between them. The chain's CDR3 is CASSDSGTEAFF. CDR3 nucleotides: TGTGCCAGCAGTGATTCAGGGACTGAAGCTTTCTTT.

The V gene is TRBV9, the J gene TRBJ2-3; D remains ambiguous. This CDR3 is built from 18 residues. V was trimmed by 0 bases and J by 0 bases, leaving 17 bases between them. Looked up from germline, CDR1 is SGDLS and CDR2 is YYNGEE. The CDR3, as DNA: TGTGCCAGCAGCGTAGCTACGGTCGGCGGTTTCAGCACAGATACGCAGTATTTT. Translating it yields CASSVATVGGFSTDTQYF.

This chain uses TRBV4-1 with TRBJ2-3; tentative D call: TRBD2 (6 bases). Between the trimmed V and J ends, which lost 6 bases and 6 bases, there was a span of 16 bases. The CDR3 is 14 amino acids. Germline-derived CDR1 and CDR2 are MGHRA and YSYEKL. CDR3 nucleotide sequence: TGCGCCAGCAGTTACGGAGGGCCAGGGGATACGCAGTATTTT. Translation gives CASSYGGPGDTQYF.

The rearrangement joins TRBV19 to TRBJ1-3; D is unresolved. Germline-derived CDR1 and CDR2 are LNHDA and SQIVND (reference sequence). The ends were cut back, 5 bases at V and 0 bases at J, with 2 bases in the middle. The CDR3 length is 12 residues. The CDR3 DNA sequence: TGTGCCAGTAGTCGCTCTGGAAACACCATATATTTT. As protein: CASSRSGNTIYF.

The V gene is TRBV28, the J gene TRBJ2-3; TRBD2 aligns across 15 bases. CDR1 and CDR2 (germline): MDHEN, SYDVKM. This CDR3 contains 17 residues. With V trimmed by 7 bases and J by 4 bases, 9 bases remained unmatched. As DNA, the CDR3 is TGTGCCAGCAAGCCGGGACTAGCGGGAGGCCTCCCAGATACGCAGTATTTT. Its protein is CASKPGLAGGLPDTQYF.

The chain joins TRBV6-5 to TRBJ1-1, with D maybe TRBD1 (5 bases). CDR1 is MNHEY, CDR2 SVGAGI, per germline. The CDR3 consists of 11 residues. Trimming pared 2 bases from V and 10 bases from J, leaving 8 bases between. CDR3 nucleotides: TGTGCCAGCAGTTACCAGGGCCTAGCTTTCTTT. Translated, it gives CASSYQGLAFF.

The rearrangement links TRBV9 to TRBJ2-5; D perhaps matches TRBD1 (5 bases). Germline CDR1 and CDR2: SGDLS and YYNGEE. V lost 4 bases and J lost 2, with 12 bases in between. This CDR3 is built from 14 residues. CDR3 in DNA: TGTGCCAGCAGCATTGGGGCAGTTCAAGAGACCCAGTACTTC. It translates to CASSIGAVQETQYF. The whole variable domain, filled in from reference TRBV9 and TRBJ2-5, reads DSGVTQTPKHLITATGQRVTLRCSPRSGDLSVYWYQQSLDQGLQFLIQYYNGEERAKGNILERFSAQQFPDLHSELNLSSLELGDSALYFCASSIGAVQETQYFGPGTRLLVL.

The CDR3 DNA reads TGTGCCAGCAAACCATTAAGGGGTCCCCTTTACAATGAGCAGTTCTTC. Protein: CASKPLRGPLYNEQFF. The chain recombines TRBV11-2 with TRBJ2-1; D perhaps matches TRBD1 (5 bases). The CDR3 is 16 residues long. V was pared by 7 bases and J by 4 bases, with 20 bases between. The germline V gene encodes CDR1 SGHAT and CDR2 FQNNGV. The full variable domain, in which reference TRBV11-2 and TRBJ2-1 provide the parts outside the CDR3, is EAGVAQSPRYKIIEKRQSVAFWCNPISGHATLYWYQQILGQGPKLLIQFQNNGVVDDSQLPKDRFSAERLKGVDSTLKIQPAKLEDSAVYLCASKPLRGPLYNEQFFGPGTRLTVL.